The 4 T cell receptor beta chains given below trace back to one sample, sequenced in a study of cytomegalovirus exposure and HLA in healthy donors (dated by TCRdb to about 2017). The library was generated by the immunoSEQ multiplex PCR assay. A mixture of 60 forward primers for TCR Vbeta segments and 13 reverse primers for TCR Jbeta segments was used in the multiplex PCR. TCRdb's version of the immuneACCESS table is confined to in-frame rearrangements and falls short of the full clone set. An unresolved V gene accounts for under half of the shortfall where checked; the remainder is of unknown origin. The sample has some 87,000 clones on record, about three quarters of them singletons. The ten largest clones represent approximately 7% of the sample. Sequenced input: PBMCs. The receptors originated from a middle-aged man in good health and CMV-seropositive.

V and J are TRBV7-9 and TRBJ2-3, with TRBD2 identical over 10 bases. The germline CDR1 and CDR2 sequences are SEHNR and FQNEAQ (reference sequence). CDR3 size: 15 residues. V dropped 3 bases and J dropped 7; count of bases not matched to a gene: 7. CDR3 sequence (DNA): TGTGCCAGCAGCTTGGAGCGGGGGGGCGGAAATACGCAGTATTTT. It encodes CASSLERGGGNTQYF.

The chain carries TRBV6-5 and TRBJ2-3, with D uncertain. Germline assignment: CDR1 MNHEY and CDR2 SVGAGI. The CDR3 covers 14 residues. Trimming removed 0 bases at V and 6 bases at J, with 10 bases between. The CDR3 region has the DNA TGTGCCAGCAGTTACTCGATTCAGAGGGATACGCAGTATTTT. Amino acid sequence: CASSYSIQRDTQYF.

The V call is TRBV7-2, the J call TRBJ2-1, with 8 bases identical to TRBD2. Germline CDR1 is SGHTA and CDR2 is FQGNSA. This CDR3 is built from 14 residues. V was pared by 1 base and J by 7 bases, with 3 bases of the junction left unmatched. The CDR3 is CASSLEAGGNEQFF. In nucleotides, the CDR3 is TGTGCCAGCAGCTTAGAGGCGGGGGGAAATGAGCAGTTCTTC.

About this clone: Germline is not matched at one junction end, which may reflect a read error. The chain recombines TRBV30 with TRBJ1-5, with TRBD1 as a possible D gene (6 bases). The CDR3 runs to 15 residues. Germline-derived CDR1 and CDR2 are GTSNPN and SVGIG (reference sequence). The CDR3 DNA sequence: TGTGCCTGGAATCAGGGGCTTAATAGCAATCAGCCCCAGAATTTT. This gives the protein CAWNQGLNSNQPQNF.